This T cell receptor beta chain derives from a study of blood T cell repertoires in COVID-19. Study information: Material from acute and convalescent COVID-19 was sourced from the United States, Italy and Spain.

CDR1 and CDR2 from the germline V gene are DFQATT and SNEGSKA (reference sequence). CDR3 length: 11 residues. Deletions cut 3 bases from V and 8 bases from J, with 10 bases between. How the authors handled the data: By means of reference gene primer amplification, nucleated cell counts were estimated. The data were produced by immunoSEQ multiplex PCR, yet TCRdb's version contains in-frame clones alone and is incomplete. The DNA was the basis for D and trimming; V, J and clone size are from that table. In the table there are approximately 70,000 clones, more than 70% of which are singletons. Sequencing was carried out using peripheral blood. This receptor was taken from a human donor in a cohort sampled during active COVID-19. The rearrangement joins TRBV20-1 to TRBJ1-1; D is possibly TRBD1 (6 bases). CDR3: CSASGGLEAFF. The CDR3 nucleotides are TGCAGTGCTAGCGGGGGGCTGGAAGCTTTCTTT.